This T cell receptor beta chain was sequenced in a study of patients and donors after allogeneic stem cell transplantation. TCRdb re-derived calls from the RT-PCR reads in MiXCR, one entry per CDR3 protein. The data contain about 39,000 distinct CDR3 sequences, 30% to 40% of them singletons. V shed 1 base and J 2 bases; nucleotides not matched to a gene: 12. Germline V gene data show CDR1 as LGHNA and CDR2 as YSLEER. There are 19 residues in the CDR3. This chain joins TRBV4-3 and TRBJ2-4; 9 positions agree with TRBD1. This TCR was recovered from a human donor who was either an allogeneic HSCT recipient or a stem cell or donor lymphocyte infusion donor (not recorded which). It is not recorded whose cells these are; they may come from a transplant donor. The sequenced sample consisted of blood, either unsorted or a sorted T cell fraction (not recorded which). This chain's CDR3 is CASSQAKGTGKMTKNIQYF. In nucleotides, the CDR3 is TGCGCCAGCAGCCAAGCCAAAGGGACAGGGAAGATGACCAAAAACATTCAGTACTTC.